The clone carrying this TCR beta chain showed up just a few times. This specimen comes from a study of T cells in Graves' hyperthyroidism and ophthalmopathy. V was shortened by 5 bases and J by 1 base, with 14 bases between the two germline ends. The germline V gene has CDR1 SGHTA and CDR2 FQGTGA. The CDR3 contains 15 residues. Amplified regions were TCR beta CDR3 sequences from RNA transcripts. With the HTBI primer set, the TCR CDR3 went through a first round of RT-PCR. MiXCR, run by TCRdb on the multiplex PCR reads, gives a single entry per CDR3 protein. In the table there are 490,000 or so distinct CDR3 sequences, about 20% of which are singletons.

Sequenced: blood. The clonotype was recovered from a woman in her 70s with Graves' ophthalmopathy. The rearrangement uses TRBV7-3 and TRBJ2-5; D unresolved. CDR3 nucleotides: TGTGCCAGCAGCCGTCTCGGGTTCATCCAAGAGACCCAGTACTTC. It encodes CASSRLGFIQETQYF.